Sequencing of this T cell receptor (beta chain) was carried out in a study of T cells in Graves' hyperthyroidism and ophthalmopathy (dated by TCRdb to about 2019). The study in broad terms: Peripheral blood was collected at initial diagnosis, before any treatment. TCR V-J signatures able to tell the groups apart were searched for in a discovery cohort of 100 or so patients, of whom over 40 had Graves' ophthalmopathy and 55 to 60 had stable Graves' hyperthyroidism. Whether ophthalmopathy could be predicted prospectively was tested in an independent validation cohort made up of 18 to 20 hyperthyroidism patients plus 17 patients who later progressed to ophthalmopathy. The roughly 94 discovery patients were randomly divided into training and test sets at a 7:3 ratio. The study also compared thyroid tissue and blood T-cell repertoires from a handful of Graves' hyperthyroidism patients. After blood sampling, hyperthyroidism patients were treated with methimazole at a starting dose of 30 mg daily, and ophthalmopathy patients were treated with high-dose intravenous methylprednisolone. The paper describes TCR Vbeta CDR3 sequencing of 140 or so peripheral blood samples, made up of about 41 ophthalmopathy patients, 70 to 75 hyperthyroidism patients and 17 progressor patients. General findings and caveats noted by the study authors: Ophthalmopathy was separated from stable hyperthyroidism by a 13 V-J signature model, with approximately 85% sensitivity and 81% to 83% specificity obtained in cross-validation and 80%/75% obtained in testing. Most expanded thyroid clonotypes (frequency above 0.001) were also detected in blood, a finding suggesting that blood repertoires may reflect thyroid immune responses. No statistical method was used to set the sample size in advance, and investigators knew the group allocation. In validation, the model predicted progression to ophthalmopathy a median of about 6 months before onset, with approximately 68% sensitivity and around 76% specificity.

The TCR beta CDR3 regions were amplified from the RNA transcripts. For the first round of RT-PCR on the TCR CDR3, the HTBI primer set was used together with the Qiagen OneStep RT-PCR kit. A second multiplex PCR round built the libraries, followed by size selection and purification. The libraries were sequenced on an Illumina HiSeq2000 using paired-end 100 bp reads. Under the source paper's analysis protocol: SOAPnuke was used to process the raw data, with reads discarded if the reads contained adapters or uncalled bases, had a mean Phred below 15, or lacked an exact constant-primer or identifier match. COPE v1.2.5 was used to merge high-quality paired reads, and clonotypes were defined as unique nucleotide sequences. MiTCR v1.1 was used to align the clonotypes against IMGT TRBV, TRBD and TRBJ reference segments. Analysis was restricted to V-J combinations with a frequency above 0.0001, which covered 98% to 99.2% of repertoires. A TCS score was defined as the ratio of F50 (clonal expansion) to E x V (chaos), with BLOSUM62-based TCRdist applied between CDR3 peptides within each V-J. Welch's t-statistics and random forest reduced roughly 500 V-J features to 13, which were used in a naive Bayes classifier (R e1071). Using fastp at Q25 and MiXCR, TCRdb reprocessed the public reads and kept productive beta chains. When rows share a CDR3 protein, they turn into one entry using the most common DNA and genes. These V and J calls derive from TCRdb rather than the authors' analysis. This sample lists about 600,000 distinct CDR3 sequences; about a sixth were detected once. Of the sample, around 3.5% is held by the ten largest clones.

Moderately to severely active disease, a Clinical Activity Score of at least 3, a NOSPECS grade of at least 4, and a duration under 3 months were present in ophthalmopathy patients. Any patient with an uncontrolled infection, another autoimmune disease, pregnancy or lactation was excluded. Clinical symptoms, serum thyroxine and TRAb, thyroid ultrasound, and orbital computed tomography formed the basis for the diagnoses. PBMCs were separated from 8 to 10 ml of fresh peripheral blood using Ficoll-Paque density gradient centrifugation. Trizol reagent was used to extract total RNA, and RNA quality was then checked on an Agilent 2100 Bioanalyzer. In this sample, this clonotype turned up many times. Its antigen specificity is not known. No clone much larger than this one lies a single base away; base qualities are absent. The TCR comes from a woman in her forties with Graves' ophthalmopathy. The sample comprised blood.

The nucleotide sequence reads as follows: TGTGCCAGCAGTTTAATGCCGGGAGGGGAGGCAGATACGCAGTATTTT. Translated, this gives CASSLMPGGEADTQYF. The sequence joins TRBV28 to TRBJ2-3, with TRBD2 matching 8 junction bases. Trimmed from V: 2 bases; trimmed from J: 4 bases; junction bases lacking a gene match: 8. CDR1 and CDR2 were assigned from the germline V gene as MDHEN and SYDVKM. Including cysteine and phenylalanine, the CDR3 has 16 amino acids. Only the CDR3 part of the read is kept: 48 bases, read in frame from the first base.